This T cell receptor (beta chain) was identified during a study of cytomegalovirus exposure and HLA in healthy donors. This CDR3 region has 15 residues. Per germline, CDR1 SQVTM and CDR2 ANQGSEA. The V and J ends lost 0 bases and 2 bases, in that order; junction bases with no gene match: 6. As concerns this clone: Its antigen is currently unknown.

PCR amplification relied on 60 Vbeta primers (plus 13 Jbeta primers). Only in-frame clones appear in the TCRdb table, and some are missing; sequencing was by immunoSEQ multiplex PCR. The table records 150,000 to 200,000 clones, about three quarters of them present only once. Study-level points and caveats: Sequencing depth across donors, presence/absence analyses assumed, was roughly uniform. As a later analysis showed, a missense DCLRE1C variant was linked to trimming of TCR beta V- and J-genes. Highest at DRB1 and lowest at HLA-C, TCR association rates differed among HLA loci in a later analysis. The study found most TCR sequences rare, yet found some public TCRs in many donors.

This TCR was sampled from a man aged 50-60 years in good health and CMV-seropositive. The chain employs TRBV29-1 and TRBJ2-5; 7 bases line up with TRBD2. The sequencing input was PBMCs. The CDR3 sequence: CSVEEGGVKQETQYF. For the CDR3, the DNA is TGCAGCGTTGAAGAGGGGGGGGTTAAACAAGAGACCCAGTACTTC.